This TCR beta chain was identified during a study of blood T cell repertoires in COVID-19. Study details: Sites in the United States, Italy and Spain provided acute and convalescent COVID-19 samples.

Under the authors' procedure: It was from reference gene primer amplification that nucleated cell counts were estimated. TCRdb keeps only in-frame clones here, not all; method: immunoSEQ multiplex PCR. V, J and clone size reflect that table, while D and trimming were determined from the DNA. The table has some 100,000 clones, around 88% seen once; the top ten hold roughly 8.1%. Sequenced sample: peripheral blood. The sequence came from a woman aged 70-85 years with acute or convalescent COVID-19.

The CDR3 sequence: CASSLAGVGELFF. In nucleotides, the CDR3 is TGTGCCAGCAGTTTAGCAGGGGTGGGGGAGCTGTTTTTT. The chain combines TRBV12-3 or TRBV12-4 with TRBJ2-2; TRBD1 might be the D (5 bases). V was trimmed by 0 bases and J by 8 bases, leaving 7 bases between them. The CDR3 is 13 amino acids.